This T cell receptor beta chain was sequenced during a study of blood T cell repertoires in COVID-19 (dated by TCRdb to the early 2020s). Broadly, across the study: Collaborator samples came from the United States, Italy and Spain and covered acute and convalescent phases of COVID-19. The material from the prospective study consisted of cDNA or gDNA derived from T cells, B-cell-depleted T cells, or PBMCs. The dataset comprised deeply sampled blood TCRbeta repertoires from subjects exposed to, actively infected with, or recovered from COVID-19. A freely available public database, intended as a resource for researchers studying the immune response to SARS-CoV-2, is where the repertoires were released. Samples were obtained from the ongoing ImmuneRACE study (first 160 participants) and from 1,254 subjects provided by 6 global collaborators. The sample metadata nearly always contained a de-identified subject ID, COVID-19 status, age in years and sex. Where available, HLA class I and class II types were taken from metadata supplied by the sample provider and were not determined by assay-based typing. Overall study results and their limits: The quantity of clinical and demographic metadata differed by source and by participant and was supplied without curation.

Participants in the prospective study were aged 18 to 89 years, lived in 20 to 30 United States geographic areas, and enrolled through a virtual design. To assign participants to cohorts, the prospective study relied on clinical history that participants themselves reported in a screening survey and a study questionnaire. Exposed participants had been in contact, within 2 weeks of entering the study, with a person who had a PCR-confirmed or clinician-diagnosed case of COVID-19. Each participant in the prospective study had whole blood, serum and a nasopharyngeal or oropharyngeal swab collected by mobile phlebotomists. Over an approximately 2-month period, participants in the prospective study had the option of providing additional blood draws and questionnaires. Before DNA extraction, prospective study blood samples were shipped either frozen or at room temperature. Turning to this clone: This receptor's antigen is unknown. Within one base of it there is no much larger clone, and no base qualities were kept.

TCRbeta CDR3 regions were amplified from genomic DNA by means of the immunoSEQ Assay, a bias-controlled multiplex PCR. Concerning the study's data processing: The number of nucleated cells in each sample was estimated by amplification of reference gene primers within the assay. To quantify the absolute abundance of each unique TCRbeta CDR3 rearrangement, sequence reads were collapsed and filtered. For each sample, productive Simpson clonality was calculated as the square root of Simpson's diversity index over productive rearrangements. The table was pulled from immuneACCESS by TCRdb, which kept in-frame rearrangements only. Such tables lose some clones; where checked, under half of the loss comes from unresolved V genes, and the rest has no known cause. Clone size and the V and J calls come from that table; the DNA yielded D and trimming. The sample profile shows about 370,000 clones; roughly nine tenths of them were found once. The ten largest clones represent over 0.7% of the sample.

The clonotype originates from a woman in her thirties or forties who had been exposed to COVID-19. Sequencing used PBMCs or T cells enriched from blood (not recorded which).

The CDR3 here reads CASSLAGPTYGYTF. The DNA reads TGTGCCAGCAGTTTGGCAGGGCCCACCTATGGCTACACCTTC. The rearrangement joined TRBV27 to TRBJ1-2; TRBD1 is perhaps the D gene, given 5 matching bases. From cysteine to phenylalanine, the CDR3 is 14 amino acids long. Only the CDR3 part of the read is kept: 42 bases, read in frame from the first base. Trimming takes 3 bases from V and 4 bases from J, and the germline ends sit 12 bases apart. The germline V gene (reference sequence) gives CDR1 as MNHEY and CDR2 as SMNVEV.